This T cell receptor (beta chain) appears in the sequencing data of a study of blood T cell repertoires in COVID-19. Source study methods: Scientists estimated how many nucleated cells there were by amplifying reference gene primers. Generated by immunoSEQ multiplex PCR, the TCRdb table keeps only in-frame clones and is missing some. The D gene and trimming were derived from the DNA, and the V and J assignments and clone size from that table. Among around 250,000 clones, 83% were seen once, and the ten largest hold roughly 5.8%. The V end lost 7 bases, the J end lost 4 bases, and 14 bases lay between the germline ends. CDR1 and CDR2 (germline): LNHDA, SQIVND (reference sequence). The CDR3 runs 15 residues.

The origin of this receptor is a man older than 75 with acute or convalescent COVID-19. Source material: peripheral blood. The chain recombines TRBV19 with TRBJ1-6; D unclear. CDR3 sequence: CASTLTGDYNSPLHF. CDR3 in DNA: TGTGCCAGTACCCTAACGGGTGATTATAATTCACCCCTCCACTTT.